The clone carrying this T cell receptor beta chain was seen a few times. What it binds is unknown. The data belong to a study of CD8 T cells in Susac syndrome. Study outcomes and limitations: TCR sequencing and HLA analysis covered a relatively small number of individuals.

The V gene's germline CDR1 is MRHNA and CDR2 SNTAGT. The CDR3 length is 15 residues. Losses at the gene ends were 3 bases for V and 2 bases for J; bases not matched to a gene: 2. From blood CD8+ and CD4+ T cells, the TCR beta chain was sequenced. The individuals used as controls were healthy donors who had been matched for both age and sex. Negative isolation yielded the CD8+ and CD4+ T cells, while FACS enriched the TEMRA cells. Random hexamers primed reverse transcription of about 0.5 to 1 ug RNA. MiXCR, run by TCRdb on the immunoSEQ multiplex PCR reads, gives a single entry per CDR3 protein. This repertoire shows approximately 170,000 distinct CDR3 sequences, 92% found once; its top ten account for 0.065% to 0.1%.

This sequence originates from a human donor in good health. The V gene is TRBV6-4, the J gene TRBJ2-2, with 8 bases aligning to TRBD2. The material sequenced was CD4+ T cells from PBMCs. The chain's CDR3 is CASSESGGNTGELFF. DNA of the CDR3: TGTGCCAGCAGTGAAAGCGGGGGTAACACCGGGGAGCTGTTTTTT.